A single sample gave rise to the 32 T cell receptor beta chains below, sequenced in a study of cytotoxic CD8 clonotypes in ibrutinib-treated CLL. The repertoire was sequenced with immunoSEQ multiplex PCR; TCRdb's copy has only in-frame clones and lacks some. The data hold about 76,000 clones, with 86% observed a single time. The sequencing here drew on PBMCs, taken before ibrutinib treatment. The receptors stem from a human donor with chronic lymphocytic leukemia.

The chain employs TRBV28 and TRBJ1-2; no firm D call. Germline V gene data show CDR1 as MDHEN and CDR2 as SYDVKM. Deletions cut 3 bases from V and 7 bases from J, with 12 bases between. This CDR3 has 13 amino acids. CDR3 protein: CASSFNGEVGYTF. DNA for the CDR3: TGTGCCAGCAGTTTTAACGGGGAGGTTGGCTACACCTTC.

The chain uses TRBV7-2 and TRBJ2-1, with 7 positions matching TRBD2. This CDR3 region has 14 residues. V dropped 5 bases and J dropped 7; count of bases not matched to a gene: 8. In germline, CDR1 is SGHTA, CDR2 FQGNSA. The DNA of the CDR3 is TGTGCCAGCAGCCCAGGACTAGAGAAGAATGAGCAGTTCTTC. Its translation: CASSPGLEKNEQFF.

This chain uses TRBV18 with TRBJ2-7; D might be TRBD1 (5 bases). Trimming shortened V by 0 bases and J by 2 bases, and 5 bases separated the two germline ends. CDR1 KGHSH and CDR2 LQKENI come from the germline V gene. CDR3 length: 13 amino acids. The CDR3 region has the DNA TGTGCCAGCTCACCACCGGGGCCCTACGAGCAGTACTTC. Its translation: CASSPPGPYEQYF.

The chain recombines TRBV5-1 with TRBJ2-7; D perhaps matches TRBD2 (5 bases). V was clipped by 4 bases and J by 0 bases, with 17 bases between them. Germline V lookup: CDR1 SGHRS, CDR2 YFSETQ. This CDR3 comprises 16 residues. The DNA of the CDR3 is TGCGCCAGCAGCGAAAACTTAGGCGGGTCCTCCTACGAGCAGTACTTC. Its protein is CASSENLGGSSYEQYF.

The chain joins TRBV5-4 to TRBJ2-3; D possibly uses TRBD1 or TRBD2 (5 bases each). There are 15 residues in the CDR3. The germline V gene has CDR1 SGHNT and CDR2 YYREEE (reference sequence). The V gene lost 4 bases and the J gene lost 0 bases, with 12 bases spanning the gap. The DNA of the CDR3 is TGTGCCAGCAGCGAGGGGATTCCTAGCACAGATACGCAGTATTTT. Encoded protein: CASSEGIPSTDTQYF.

V is TRBV18 and J is TRBJ2-5; 11 bases fit TRBD2. After removal of 5 bases from V and 9 bases from J, the junction contained 17 bases not matched to a gene. Germline V gene lookup returns CDR1 KGHSH and CDR2 LQKENI. The CDR3 has 17 amino acids. The CDR3 sequence: CASSAIVSGRAVGPQYF. In DNA form, the CDR3 reads TGTGCCAGCTCAGCAATAGTTAGCGGGAGGGCCGTGGGGCCCCAGTACTTC.

V is TRBV4-1 and J is TRBJ2-1; D unresolved. V lost 6 bases and J 5 bases, leaving 26 bases between the germline ends. From germline, CDR1 is MGHRA and CDR2 YSYEKL. This CDR3 spans 18 amino acids. The CDR3 here is CASRGLASTTNPNNEQFF. The CDR3 DNA reads TGCGCCAGCAGAGGGCTTGCGAGTACGACCAACCCGAACAATGAGCAGTTCTTC.

This chain joins TRBV5-5 and TRBJ1-4, with D maybe TRBD1 (6 bases). This CDR3 spans 15 amino acids. In germline, CDR1 is SGHKS, CDR2 YYEKEE (reference sequence). The ends were cut back, 5 bases at V and 5 bases at J, with 16 bases in the middle. The DNA of the CDR3 is TGTGCCAGCAGACGTCAAACAGGGCTCAATGAAAAACTGTTTTTT. The encoded protein is CASRRQTGLNEKLFF.

The chain recombines TRBV9 with TRBJ2-7; 11 nucleotides agree with TRBD1. The CDR3 sequence is 14 residues long. The V gene's germline CDR1 is SGDLS and CDR2 YYNGEE. V was pared by 4 bases and J by 6 bases, with 6 bases of the junction left unmatched. The CDR3 DNA reads TGTGCCAGCAGCTCCCCCGGGACAGGGGGCGAGCAGTACTTC. Its protein is CASSSPGTGGEQYF. The complete variable domain, with remaining parts taken from reference TRBV9 and TRBJ2-7, reads DSGVTQTPKHLITATGQRVTLRCSPRSGDLSVYWYQQSLDQGLQFLIQYYNGEERAKGNILERFSAQQFPDLHSELNLSSLELGDSALYFCASSSPGTGGEQYFGPGTRLTVT.

For the CDR3, the DNA is TGCGCCAGCAGCCCCGGGACAGTCGAAACCTACAATGAGCAGTTCTTC. It specifies CASSPGTVETYNEQFF. The chain recombines TRBV5-1 with TRBJ2-1; TRBD1 matches 7 bases. The germline gives CDR1 SGHRS, CDR2 YFSETQ. The CDR3 consists of 16 residues. With 4 bases clipped from V and 2 bases from J, the junction kept 9 bases outside the gene matches. The variable domain in full, completed from reference TRBV5-1 and TRBJ2-1, reads KAGVTQTPRYLIKTRGQQVTLSCSPISGHRSVSWYQQTPGQGLQFLFEYFSETQRNKGNFPGRFSGRQFSNSRSEMNVSTLELGDSALYLCASSPGTVETYNEQFFGPGTRLTVL.

This sequence joins TRBV27 and TRBJ1-1; D not certain. Germline CDR1 is MNHEY and CDR2 is SMNVEV (reference sequence). V was shortened by 3 bases and J by 4 bases, with 30 bases between the two germline ends. This CDR3 region has 20 residues. CDR3: CASSFRSIPGGFKVTTEAFF. CDR3 DNA: TGTGCCAGCAGTTTTAGGTCGATACCGGGTGGTTTCAAGGTGACCACTGAAGCTTTCTTT.

The chain uses TRBV2 and TRBJ2-7; no reliable D call. The germline V gene has CDR1 SNHLY and CDR2 FYNNEI. The CDR3 is made up of 14 amino acids. Trimming pared 7 bases from V and 3 bases from J, leaving 16 bases between. CDR3 region: CASKGAERHYEQYF. The CDR3 nucleotides are TGTGCCAGCAAGGGTGCCGAGAGGCACTACGAGCAGTACTTC.

The chain uses TRBV27 and TRBJ2-1, with D possibly matching TRBD2 (5 bases). The CDR3 contains 19 residues. Germline values: CDR1 MNHEY, CDR2 SMNVEV (reference sequence). Trimming cost V 1 base and J 2 bases, with 21 bases left between them. For the CDR3, the DNA is TGTGCCAGCAGTTTATTTCCCCCCGGGGAGTTCGGCCCCTACAATGAGCAGTTCTTC. This gives the protein CASSLFPPGEFGPYNEQFF.

This chain connects TRBV2 to TRBJ2-6; no clear D. The CDR3 consists of 12 residues. Germline assignment: CDR1 SNHLY and CDR2 FYNNEI. V was shortened by 7 bases and J by 2 bases, with 3 bases between the two germline ends. DNA for the CDR3: TGTGCCAGCAATCCTGGGGCCAACGTCCTGACTTTC. It specifies CASNPGANVLTF.

J is TRBJ2-4 and V is TRBV10-1; 11 bases fit TRBD2. The CDR3 sequence is 17 residues long. The J segment lost 1 base and the V segment lost 6 bases, leaving 8 bases of the junction unmatched. Germline V gene data show CDR1 as WNHNN and CDR2 as SYGVQD (reference sequence). The CDR3 is CASRLAGGLLAKNIQYF. CDR3 DNA sequence: TGCGCCAGCAGGCTAGCGGGAGGCCTCCTGGCCAAAAACATTCAGTACTTC.

The rearrangement links TRBV6-6 to TRBJ1-1; D uncertain. Germline loops: CDR1 MNHNY, CDR2 SVGAGI (reference sequence). Trimming cost V 3 bases and J 1 base, with 12 bases left between them. There are 15 residues in the CDR3. DNA of the CDR3: TGTGCCAGCAGTTATCGAAGGGATACGAACACTGAAGCTTTCTTT. This codes for CASSYRRDTNTEAFF.

This chain links TRBV27 with TRBJ2-2, with 8 bases fitting TRBD1. V shed 3 bases and J 4 bases; nucleotides not matched to a gene: 4. The CDR3 is 15 residues long. Germline-derived CDR1 and CDR2 are MNHEY and SMNVEV (reference sequence). The CDR3 DNA sequence: TGTGCCAGCAGTTTTAACAGGGGGGCCACCGGGGAGCTGTTTTTT. Translated, it gives CASSFNRGATGELFF.

This CDR3 is CASSVGLSTDTQYF. CDR3 DNA: TGTGCCAGCAGCGTAGGACTTAGCACAGATACGCAGTATTTT. This rearrangement joins TRBV9 to TRBJ2-3; D is unresolved. The CDR3 has 14 amino acids. Germline values: CDR1 SGDLS, CDR2 YYNGEE. V dropped 0 bases and J dropped 0 bases, with 5 bases sitting between them.

This chain joins TRBV11-1 and TRBJ2-7; D gene unclear. The CDR3 is made up of 13 amino acids. Deletions cut 4 bases from V and 0 bases from J, with 7 bases between. Germline assignment: CDR1 SGHAT and CDR2 FQDESV (reference sequence). The CDR3 here is CASSWINSYEQYF. The CDR3 DNA reads TGTGCCAGCAGCTGGATAAACTCCTACGAGCAGTACTTC.

V and J are TRBV7-9 and TRBJ2-5, with D possibly being TRBD1 (5 bases). CDR3 length: 15 residues. The V end was cut by 3 bases, the J end by 2 bases, with 13 bases between. CDR1 is SEHNR and CDR2 is FQNEAQ in the germline V gene (reference sequence). The CDR3 DNA follows: TGTGCCAGCAGCTTCACACAGGAAATTCAAGAGACCCAGTACTTC. It codes for CASSFTQEIQETQYF.

The sample holds one count of this clone. Other DNA sequences in the same sample also yield this CDR3. The V and J genes are TRBV5-1 and TRBJ2-3, with 10 positions matching TRBD2. The V and J ends lost 0 bases and 1 base, in that order; junction bases with no gene match: 2. Germline V gene data show CDR1 as SGHRS and CDR2 as YFSETQ. The CDR3 is 16 residues long. CDR3 sequence: CASSLVLAGGTDTQYF. The CDR3 DNA is TGCGCCAGCAGCTTGGTGCTAGCGGGAGGCACAGATACGCAGTATTTT.

This chain links TRBV7-2 with TRBJ2-1, with 9 bases that match TRBD2. The CDR3 runs to 16 residues. The V gene's germline CDR1 is SGHTA and CDR2 FQGNSA. The J segment lost 7 bases and the V segment lost 6 bases, leaving 13 bases of the junction unmatched. CDR3 nucleotide sequence: TGTGCCAGCAGATTCAGCAGGACTAGCGCTTATAATGAGCAGTTCTTC. Translation gives CASRFSRTSAYNEQFF.

CDR3 bases: TGTGCCAGCAGCCTCAGGACAGGGACGGGCACCGGGGAGCTGTTTTTT. It specifies CASSLRTGTGTGELFF. J is TRBJ2-2 and V is TRBV9; 8 bases line up with TRBD1. The CDR3 covers 16 residues. Germline lookup yields CDR1 SGDLS and CDR2 YYNGEE. The trim removed 4 bases at V and 4 bases at J, leaving 9 bases unmatched.

The genes are TRBV5-1 and TRBJ2-5, with TRBD2 matching 7 bases. The CDR3 contains 14 residues. Losses at the gene ends were 0 bases for V and 1 base for J; bases not matched to a gene: 0. CDR1 SGHRS and CDR2 YFSETQ come from the germline V gene. CDR3 in DNA: TGCGCCAGCAGCTTGGGCGGGAGCCAAGAGACCCAGTACTTC. This translates into CASSLGGSQETQYF.

This chain joins TRBV29-1 and TRBJ2-7; tentative D call: TRBD1 (5 bases). Between the trimmed V and J ends, which lost 0 bases and 6 bases, there was a span of 12 bases. The germline CDR1 and CDR2 sequences are SQVTM and ANQGSEA. This CDR3 spans 13 amino acids. The CDR3 DNA reads TGCAGCGTTGAAGATCAGGGCTGGGGCGAGCAGTACTTC. Amino acid sequence: CSVEDQGWGEQYF.

This sequence joins TRBV5-4 and TRBJ2-1, with 8 nucleotides matching TRBD2. Trimming at V came to 1 base and at J to 3 bases, leaving 9 bases not matched to a gene. The CDR3 loop spans 17 amino acids. Germline V CDR1 and CDR2: SGHNT, YYREEE (reference sequence). CDR3 sequence: CASSLPRSGSGYNEQFF. The CDR3 nucleotides are TGTGCCAGCAGCTTGCCAAGAAGCGGGAGCGGCTACAATGAGCAGTTCTTC.

The chain uses TRBV6-5 and TRBJ1-5; possibly TRBD1 for D (5 bases). CDR3 length equals 16 residues. Germline values: CDR1 MNHEY, CDR2 SVGAGI. The ends were cut back, 4 bases at V and 4 bases at J, with 17 bases in the middle. The CDR3 bases are TGTGCCAGCAGTTTACGGCCGGGGCCAAATAATCAGCCCCAGCATTTT. Its translation: CASSLRPGPNNQPQHF.

V usage is TRBV5-1 and J usage is TRBJ2-6; tentative D call: TRBD1 (6 bases). Between the trimmed V and J ends, which lost 6 bases and 1 base, there was a span of 17 bases. CDR3 length: 17 residues. CDR1 is SGHRS and CDR2 is YFSETQ in the germline V gene. The CDR3 spells CASTKQGAGSGANVLTF. The DNA of the CDR3 is TGCGCCAGCACCAAACAGGGCGCCGGGTCTGGGGCCAACGTCCTGACTTTC.

The chain links TRBV7-9 to TRBJ2-1, with D possibly being TRBD2 (6 bases). V dropped 8 bases and J dropped 4 bases, with 18 bases sitting between them. The CDR3 covers 15 residues. The germline CDR1 and CDR2 sequences are SEHNR and FQNEAQ (reference sequence). The CDR3 loop reads CASAIRLVAYNEQFF. The DNA of the CDR3 is TGTGCCAGCGCAATTCGACTAGTAGCATACAATGAGCAGTTCTTC.

The chain combines TRBV7-9 with TRBJ2-2, with D unresolved. Germline lookup yields CDR1 SEHNR and CDR2 FQNEAQ (reference sequence). V was trimmed by 6 bases and J by 4 bases, leaving 15 bases between them. CDR3 length: 15 amino acids. CDR3 protein: CASSGIGMITGELFF. For the CDR3, the DNA is TGTGCCAGCAGTGGAATAGGGATGATCACCGGGGAGCTGTTTTTT.

Relative to its sample, this clone is medium-sized (0.01 to 0.1%). The chain links TRBV9 to TRBJ2-5, with 9 bases fitting TRBD2. CDR3 length: 16 residues. Germline CDR1 is SGDLS and CDR2 is YYNGEE. V gave up 5 bases and J gave up 4 bases; unmatched junction bases: 12. Written as DNA, the CDR3 is TGTGCCAGCAGTAGTTCAGCGGGAGGTTGGGGAGAGACCCAGTACTTC. Its protein product is CASSSSAGGWGETQYF.

The gene calls are TRBV10-3 and TRBJ1-1, with 7 bases fitting TRBD1. V shed 2 bases, J shed 10 bases, and the junction held 7 bases outside the gene matches. CDR3 length: 13 residues. CDR1 is ENHRY, CDR2 SYGVKD, per germline. CDR3 in amino acids: CAISELAQGGAFF. For the CDR3, the DNA is TGTGCCATCAGTGAGCTTGCGCAGGGGGGAGCTTTCTTT.